This TCR beta chain was observed in a study of high-grade serous ovarian cancer treatment subgroups. The V and J ends lost 4 bases and 4 bases, in that order; junction bases with no gene match: 9. This CDR3 region has 16 residues. In germline, CDR1 is MDHEN, CDR2 SYDVKM. As to this clone: Its antigen is unidentified.

Tumor samples were obtained before definitive surgery or chemotherapy. Generated by immunoSEQ multiplex PCR, the TCRdb table keeps only in-frame clones and is missing some. Of 35,000 to 45,000 clones in the sample, about four fifths were seen once. Whole-study findings and limits: Same-patient tumor repertoires overlapped at about 0.095 to 0.85; different patients barely overlapped.

Sequencing used tumor tissue. The sequence derives from a human donor with high-grade serous ovarian cancer. J is TRBJ2-3 and V is TRBV28, with 9 nucleotides matching TRBD2. Written as DNA, the CDR3 is TGTGCCAGCAGTTACGTAGCGGGAGAAAGCTCAGATACGCAGTATTTT. It translates to CASSYVAGESSDTQYF.